These 24 T cell receptor beta chains originate from one sample sequenced in a study of TIL therapy for anti-PD-1-resistant metastatic lung cancer. Time point of the sample: pre-treatment sample, taken before nivolumab and TIL therapy. Sequencing used immunoSEQ v3. TCRdb's copy holds only in-frame clones and misses some; the assay was immunoSEQ multiplex PCR. The sample shows about 57,000 clones, 70% to 80% of them seen only once. The specimen comprised blood, sampled at baseline. The receptor source for this set is a woman aged 30-85 years with non-small cell lung cancer.

The chain links TRBV6-1 to TRBJ1-1, with D perhaps matching TRBD1 (5 bases). Germline-derived CDR1 and CDR2 are MNHNS and SASEGT. This CDR3 is 15 amino acids long. With 7 bases removed from V and 4 bases from J, the gap between germline ends came to 19 bases. CDR3 region: CASTKGRDSSTEAFF. In nucleotides, the CDR3 is TGTGCCAGCACGAAGGGCCGGGACTCTTCCACTGAAGCTTTCTTT.

The genes are TRBV10-3 and TRBJ1-5, with D unresolved. The V gene's germline CDR1 is ENHRY and CDR2 SYGVKD. The CDR3 has 13 amino acids. Between the trimmed V and J ends, which lost 3 bases and 7 bases, there was a span of 10 bases. CDR3 sequence: CAISDEGRQPQHF. CDR3 nucleotide sequence: TGTGCCATCAGTGACGAGGGTCGGCAGCCCCAGCATTTT.

CDR3 loop: CASNPWGTGSTDYNSPLHF. CDR3 bases: TGTGCCAGTAATCCCTGGGGGACAGGGTCCACCGACTATAATTCACCCCTCCACTTT. The chain links TRBV19 to TRBJ1-6; TRBD1 aligns across 9 bases. The CDR3 loop spans 19 amino acids. Germline loops: CDR1 LNHDA, CDR2 SQIVND (reference sequence). V dropped 7 bases and J dropped 3; count of bases not matched to a gene: 16.

CDR3 loop: CASSGLAGGPGDTQYF. The CDR3 region has the DNA TGTGCCAGTAGTGGACTAGCGGGAGGGCCAGGGGATACGCAGTATTTT. The chain couples TRBV19 to TRBJ2-3; 15 bases line up with TRBD2. In germline, CDR1 is LNHDA, CDR2 SQIVND (reference sequence). This CDR3 comprises 16 residues. V trimming: 5 bases; J trimming: 6 bases; junction bases outside the gene matches: 6. Full variable domain (outside the CDR3, taken from reference TRBV19 and TRBJ2-3): DGGITQSPKYLFRKEGQNVTLSCEQNLNHDAMYWYRQDPGQGLRLIYYSQIVNDFQKGDIAEGYSVSREKKESFPLTVTSAQKNPTAFYLCASSGLAGGPGDTQYFGPGTRLTVL.

This sequence joins TRBV5-6 and TRBJ2-3; no clear D gene. CDR1 and CDR2 from the germline V gene are SGHDT and YYEEEE. V was shortened by 0 bases and J by 2 bases, with 10 bases between the two germline ends. This CDR3 contains 15 residues. The CDR3 DNA reads TGTGCCAGCAGCTTGGGCTTTACAGACACAGATACGCAGTATTTT. Translation gives CASSLGFTDTDTQYF.

The chain carries TRBV5-1 and TRBJ2-7; 9 positions match TRBD2. From germline, CDR1 is SGHRS and CDR2 YFSETQ. V lost 6 bases and J lost 1; bases outside the gene matches: 5. The CDR3 has 14 residues. The CDR3 reads CASNLAGGSYEQYF. CDR3 nucleotides: TGCGCCAGCAATTTGGCGGGAGGGTCCTACGAGCAGTACTTC.

The chain couples TRBV18 to TRBJ1-1; D is unclear. CDR1 KGHSH and CDR2 LQKENI come from the germline V gene. The CDR3 is 15 amino acids. V was pared by 3 bases and J by 1 base, with 12 bases between. CDR3 sequence: CASSPLAFGNTEAFF. As DNA, the CDR3 is TGTGCCAGCTCACCCCTGGCCTTTGGGAACACTGAAGCTTTCTTT.

The V call is TRBV10-3, the J call TRBJ2-5; possibly TRBD1 for D (5 bases). Germline V gives CDR1 ENHRY, CDR2 SYGVKD. Trimming removed 8 bases at V and 6 bases at J, with 13 bases between. CDR3 length: 12 amino acids. CDR3 in DNA: TGTGCCATCGGCTCAGGGAATAAGACCCAGTACTTC. Its protein product is CAIGSGNKTQYF.

The chain recombines TRBV11-2 with TRBJ1-1; D not resolved. The CDR3 totals 13 residues. The V and J ends lost 4 bases and 2 bases respectively, with 8 bases between them. Germline assignment: CDR1 SGHAT and CDR2 FQNNGV. The DNA of the CDR3 is TGTGCCAGCAGCTCGCGGATAAACACTGAAGCTTTCTTT. Its translation: CASSSRINTEAFF.

This clone was counted only a few times. V usage is TRBV5-1 and J usage is TRBJ2-7, with D uncertain. The CDR3 sequence is 14 residues long. V dropped 0 bases and J dropped 0 bases, with 7 bases sitting between them. Germline assignment: CDR1 SGHRS and CDR2 YFSETQ. The CDR3: CASSLAVASYEQYF. DNA of the CDR3: TGCGCCAGCAGCTTGGCAGTGGCCTCCTACGAGCAGTACTTC.

The rearrangement links TRBV9 to TRBJ2-3, with 12 bases that match TRBD2. Trimming removed 0 bases from V and 3 bases from J; junction bases left unmatched: 2. The CDR3 has 16 amino acids. Germline V CDR1 and CDR2: SGDLS, YYNGEE. The CDR3 is CASSVASGGATDTQYF. DNA for the CDR3: TGTGCCAGCAGCGTAGCTAGCGGGGGGGCGACAGATACGCAGTATTTT.

The gene calls are TRBV4-1 and TRBJ2-3; 7 bases are shared with TRBD2. Trimming cost V 5 bases and J 3 bases; bases outside gene matches: 5. Looked up from germline, CDR1 is MGHRA and CDR2 is YSYEKL. The CDR3 extends over 14 amino acids. In nucleotides, the CDR3 is TGCGCCAGCAGCTTCAGGCGGGGGACAGATACGCAGTATTTT. Amino acid sequence: CASSFRRGTDTQYF.

V gene TRBV5-6 combines with J gene TRBJ1-5, with unresolved D. V gave up 2 bases and J gave up 2 bases, with 8 bases separating them. The CDR3 has 14 amino acids. CDR1 is SGHDT and CDR2 is YYEEEE in the germline V gene. In DNA, the CDR3 is TGTGCCAGCAGCTTTTCGGACGGCAATCAGCCCCAGCATTTT. As protein: CASSFSDGNQPQHF.

The J gene is TRBJ2-7, the V gene TRBV4-2; D is undetermined. Trimming took 0 bases from V and 8 from J, leaving 5 bases between them. Germline-derived CDR1 and CDR2 are LGHNA and YNFKEQ. This CDR3 region has 11 residues. CDR3 bases: TGTGCCAGCAGCCAAGACAGCAAGCAGTACTTC. Protein sequence: CASSQDSKQYF.

The chain is built from TRBV7-2 and TRBJ2-6; D gene ambiguous. The V gene's germline CDR1 is SGHTA and CDR2 FQGNSA. The CDR3 length is 15 residues. V gave up 3 bases and J gave up 0 bases, with 6 bases separating them. For the CDR3, the DNA is TGTGCCAGCAGCTTGTTCAACTCTGGGGCCAACGTCCTGACTTTC. It translates to CASSLFNSGANVLTF.

This clone was counted only a few times. The chain recombines TRBV11-2 with TRBJ2-2, with TRBD2 identical over 16 bases. Germline CDR1 SGHAT, CDR2 FQNNGV. The CDR3 length is 18 residues. With 2 bases clipped from V and 7 bases from J, the junction kept 7 bases outside the gene matches. The chain's CDR3 is CASSLPPGLAGGRGELFF. The CDR3 nucleotides are TGTGCCAGCAGCTTACCTCCGGGACTAGCGGGAGGGCGCGGGGAGCTGTTTTTT. Based on the CDR3 plus reference TRBV11-2 and TRBJ2-2, the full variable domain is EAGVAQSPRYKIIEKRQSVAFWCNPISGHATLYWYQQILGQGPKLLIQFQNNGVVDDSQLPKDRFSAERLKGVDSTLKIQPAKLEDSAVYLCASSLPPGLAGGRGELFFGEGSRLTVL.

Only a few counts were recorded for this clone. The genes are TRBV6-4 and TRBJ2-5, with D possibly TRBD2 on 5 matching bases. CDR1 and CDR2 (germline): MRHNA, SNTAGT. This CDR3 comprises 14 residues. With 0 bases removed from V and 3 bases from J, the gap between germline ends came to 8 bases. The CDR3 region is CASSDSSGEETQYF. CDR3 DNA sequence: TGTGCCAGCAGTGACTCTTCCGGGGAAGAGACCCAGTACTTC.

In its sample, this clone was seen once. V usage is TRBV5-1 and J usage is TRBJ2-3, with 8 bases matching TRBD1. This CDR3 is built from 14 residues. Trimming cost V 3 bases and J 4 bases; bases outside gene matches: 4. Germline V gene sequence: CDR1 SGHRS, CDR2 YFSETQ. CDR3: CASSSGQGPDTQYF. The CDR3 DNA reads as TGCGCCAGCAGCTCAGGACAGGGCCCAGATACGCAGTATTTT. Complete variable domain (other parts from reference TRBV5-1 and TRBJ2-3): KAGVTQTPRYLIKTRGQQVTLSCSPISGHRSVSWYQQTPGQGLQFLFEYFSETQRNKGNFPGRFSGRQFSNSRSEMNVSTLELGDSALYLCASSSGQGPDTQYFGPGTRLTVL.

V gene TRBV7-9 combines with J gene TRBJ2-1; D is tentatively TRBD1 or TRBD2 (6 bases each). Trimming shortened V by 6 bases and J by 3 bases, and 21 bases separated the two germline ends. Germline V lookup: CDR1 SEHNR, CDR2 FQNEAQ (reference sequence). The CDR3 consists of 17 residues. This CDR3 reads CASSHLHQGRGYNEQFF. As DNA, the CDR3 is TGTGCCAGCAGTCACCTTCACCAGGGGCGGGGCTACAATGAGCAGTTCTTC.

This clone showed up just a few times. The chain employs TRBV5-1 and TRBJ2-1; D tentatively fits TRBD1 or TRBD2 (5 bases each). Germline V gene data show CDR1 as SGHRS and CDR2 as YFSETQ. The CDR3 is made up of 14 amino acids. Trimming removed 3 bases at V and 9 bases at J, with 16 bases between. The CDR3, as DNA: TGCGCCAGCAGCTCATACGGGGCGATCAGTGAGCAGTTCTTC. It codes for CASSSYGAISEQFF.

The chain has TRBV28 and TRBJ1-1; tentatively, D is TRBD1 (5 bases). The V gene's germline CDR1 is MDHEN and CDR2 SYDVKM. CDR3 size: 13 residues. V dropped 7 bases and J dropped 10 bases, with 19 bases sitting between them. DNA of the CDR3: TGTGCCAGCACCTTGTGGGGGGGAGGGATAGCTTTCTTT. Protein product: CASTLWGGGIAFF. The complete variable domain, with remaining parts taken from reference TRBV28 and TRBJ1-1, reads DVKVTQSSRYLVKRTGEKVFLECVQDMDHENMFWYRQDPGLGLRLIYFSYDVKMKEKGDIPEGYSVSREKKERFSLILESASTNQTSMYLCASTLWGGGIAFFGQGTRLTVV.

The V call is TRBV5-1, the J call TRBJ2-7, with D uncertain. Germline CDR1 is SGHRS and CDR2 is YFSETQ. Trimming removed 0 bases from V and 1 base from J, with 5 bases in between. The length of the CDR3 is 13 residues. CDR3 residues: CASSLDTSYEQYF. For the CDR3, the DNA is TGCGCCAGCAGCTTGGACACTTCCTACGAGCAGTACTTC.

The table lists this clone with a count of one. The gene calls are TRBV15 and TRBJ2-1; 7 positions agree with TRBD1. V lost 5 bases to trimming and J lost 9 bases; unmatched junction nucleotides: 10. The CDR3 runs 14 residues. Germline CDR1 is LNHNV and CDR2 is YYDKDF (reference sequence). CDR3 region: CATSPGQETAEQFF. CDR3 DNA: TGTGCCACCAGCCCCGGACAGGAAACGGCTGAGCAGTTCTTC.

This chain uses TRBV30 with TRBJ1-3; no firm D call. V lost 0 bases, J lost 1 base, and 1 base lay in between. Germline lookup yields CDR1 GTSNPN and CDR2 SVGIG (reference sequence). The CDR3 spans 12 residues. This chain's CDR3 is CAWSVSGNTIYF. The CDR3 DNA follows: TGTGCCTGGAGTGTATCTGGAAACACCATATATTTT.